What follows is one T cell receptor beta chain and its context. The CDR3 is 16 amino acids. V lost 1 base to trimming and J lost 1 base, with 13 bases between them. CDR1 and CDR2 (germline): MNHNS, SASEGT. The data are from a study of blood T cell repertoires in COVID-19. In the study overall: Material from acute and convalescent COVID-19 was sourced from the United States, Italy and Spain. Nucleic acid was either cDNA or gDNA, and it came from T cells, B-cell-depleted T cells, or PBMCs.

In the source study's methods: By means of reference gene primer amplification, nucleated cell counts were estimated. Assay: immunoSEQ multiplex PCR; the TCRdb copy retains only in-frame clones and omits some. V and J calls and clone size are given by that table; D and trimming were obtained from the DNA. This sample has about 27,000 clones, with around 92% found just once. Sequenced material: peripheral blood. This clonotype originated in a human donor in a cohort sampled during active COVID-19. The chain joins TRBV6-1 to TRBJ1-1, with D possibly matching TRBD1 (5 bases). The CDR3 loop reads CASSEDVRATNTEAFF. Here the CDR3 DNA reads TGTGCCAGCAGTGAAGATGTCAGGGCGACGAACACTGAAGCTTTCTTT.